The entry that follows covers one T cell receptor beta chain sequence. The V gene lost 5 bases and the J gene lost 7 bases, with 8 bases spanning the gap. CDR1 is SEHNR, CDR2 FQNEAQ, per germline (reference sequence). This CDR3 comprises 11 residues. This record belongs to a study of early T cells in non-severe SARS-CoV-2 infection. TCRdb recomputed calls from the 5' RACE reads with MiXCR, one row per CDR3 protein. The sample consists of around 80,000 distinct CDR3 sequences, approximately 13% of them appearing once. Sample: whole blood. The sequence derives from an adult who was a healthcare worker with PCR-confirmed SARS-CoV-2 infection or an uninfected control (not recorded which). This rearrangement joins TRBV7-9 to TRBJ2-5; D gene uncertain. The CDR3 DNA sequence: TGTGCCAGCAGCCCTTCAGGGACCCAGTACTTC. Amino acid sequence: CASSPSGTQYF.